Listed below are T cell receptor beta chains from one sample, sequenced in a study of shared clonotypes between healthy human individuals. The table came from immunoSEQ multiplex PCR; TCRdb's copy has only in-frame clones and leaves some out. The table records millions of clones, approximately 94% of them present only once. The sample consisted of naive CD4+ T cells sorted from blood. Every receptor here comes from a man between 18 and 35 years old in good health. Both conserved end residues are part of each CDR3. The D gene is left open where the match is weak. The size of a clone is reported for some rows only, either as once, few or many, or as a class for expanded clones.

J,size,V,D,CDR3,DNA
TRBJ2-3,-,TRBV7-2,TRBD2,CASSSSGTSTDTQYF,TGTGCCAGCAGCTCTAGCGGGACCAGCACAGATACGCAGTATTTT
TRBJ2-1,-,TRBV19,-,CATGRDEQFF,TGTGCCACCGGAAGGGATGAGCAGTTCTTC
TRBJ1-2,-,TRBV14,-,CASSLTVNYGYTF,TGTGCCAGCAGCCTGACAGTGAACTATGGCTACACCTTC
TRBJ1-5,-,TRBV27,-,CASSPGQINQPQHF,TGTGCCAGCAGCCCCGGACAGATTAATCAGCCCCAGCATTTT
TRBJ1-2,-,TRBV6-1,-,CAGQQGWRGYTF,TGTGCCGGGCAACAGGGTTGGCGCGGCTACACCTTC
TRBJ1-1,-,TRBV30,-,CAWGTGLLPGTEAFF,TGTGCCTGGGGGACCGGGCTCCTTCCGGGCACTGAAGCTTTCTTT
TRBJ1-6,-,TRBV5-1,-,CASSLGQIDSPLHF,TGCGCCAGCAGCTTGGGACAGATTGATTCACCCCTCCACTTT
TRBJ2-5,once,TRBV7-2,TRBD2,CASSLALPTSGRPGATLETQYF,TGTGCCAGCAGCTTAGCACTTCCGACTAGCGGGAGGCCTGGTGCTACCTTAGAGACCCAGTACTTC
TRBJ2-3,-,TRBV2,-,CASSHETDTQYF,TGTGCCAGCAGTCACGAGACAGATACGCAGTATTTT
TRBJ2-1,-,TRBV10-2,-,CASSDPPGKNEQFF,TGCGCCAGCAGTGACCCGCCAGGGAAGAATGAGCAGTTCTTC
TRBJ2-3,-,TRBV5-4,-,CASSLPSGTQYF,TGTGCCAGCAGCTTGCCGTCGGGTACGCAGTATTTT
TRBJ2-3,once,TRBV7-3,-,CASSARYTRGTDTQYF,TGTGCCAGCAGCGCGCGGTATACTAGGGGCACAGATACGCAGTATTTT
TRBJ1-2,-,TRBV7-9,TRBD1,CASNRLRDRASHDYGYTF,TGTGCCAGCAACCGACTCCGGGACAGAGCCTCCCACGACTATGGCTACACCTTC
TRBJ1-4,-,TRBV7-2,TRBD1,CASSWTGGTNEKLFF,TGTGCCAGCAGCTGGACAGGGGGTACTAATGAAAAACTGTTTTTT
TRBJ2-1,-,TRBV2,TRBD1,CARGQGSYNEQFF,TGTGCCAGGGGACAGGGATCCTACAATGAGCAGTTCTTC
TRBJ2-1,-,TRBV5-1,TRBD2,CASSSGLAGVENEQFF,TGCGCCAGCAGCTCGGGACTAGCGGGAGTAGAGAATGAGCAGTTCTTC
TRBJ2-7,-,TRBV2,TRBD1,CASSMDRELTYEQYF,TGTGCCAGTAGCATGGACAGGGAGCTTACCTACGAGCAGTACTTC
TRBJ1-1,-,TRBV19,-,CASSMVTSGTEAFF,TGTGCCAGTAGTATGGTAACCTCAGGGACTGAAGCTTTCTTT
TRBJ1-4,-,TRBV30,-,CAWRDRSDEKLFF,TGTGCCTGGAGAGACAGGTCGGATGAAAAACTGTTTTTT
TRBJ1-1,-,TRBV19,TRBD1,CASSRTGGGTEAFF,TGTGCCAGTAGTAGGACAGGGGGAGGCACTGAAGCTTTCTTT
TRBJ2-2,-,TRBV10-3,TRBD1,CAISSDRGPTGELFF,TGTGCCATCAGTTCGGACAGGGGACCCACCGGGGAGCTGTTTTTT
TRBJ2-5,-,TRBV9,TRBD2,CASSLGTSGAIETQYF,TGTGCCAGCAGCCTGGGGACTAGCGGGGCCATAGAGACCCAGTACTTC
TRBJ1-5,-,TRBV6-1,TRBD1,CASSEAVRGAEQPQHF,TGTGCCAGCAGTGAAGCTGTCAGGGGGGCGGAACAGCCCCAGCATTTT
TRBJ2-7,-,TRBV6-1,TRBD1,CASRYDRGQNEQYF,TGTGCCAGCAGATATGACAGGGGGCAGAACGAGCAGTACTTC
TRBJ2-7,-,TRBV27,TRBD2,CASSSQGRARLAGGYEQYF,TGTGCCAGCAGTTCTCAGGGCAGGGCTAGACTAGCGGGTGGCTACGAGCAGTACTTC
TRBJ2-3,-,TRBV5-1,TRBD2,CASSLIPGLAGVGASTDTQYF,TGCGCCAGCAGCTTAATACCGGGACTAGCGGGAGTGGGGGCTAGCACAGATACGCAGTATTTT
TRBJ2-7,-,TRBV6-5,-,CASSLQNSYEQYF,TGTGCCAGCAGTTTACAGAACTCCTACGAGCAGTACTTC
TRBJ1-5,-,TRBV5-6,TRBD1,CASSLGQGYQPQHF,TGTGCCAGCAGCTTGGGACAGGGATATCAGCCCCAGCATTTT
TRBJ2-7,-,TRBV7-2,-,CASSFSGLSSYEQYF,TGTGCCAGCAGCTTTTCGGGACTCAGCTCCTACGAGCAGTACTTC
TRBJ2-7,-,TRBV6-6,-,CASSIWGAGDYEQYF,TGTGCCAGCAGTATATGGGGCGCAGGGGACTACGAGCAGTACTTC
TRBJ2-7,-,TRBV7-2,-,CASSGQTRSGIYEQYF,TGTGCCAGCAGCGGCCAGACTAGGTCCGGGATCTACGAGCAGTACTTC
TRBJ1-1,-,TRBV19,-,CASSSHKSHSTEAFF,TGTGCCAGTAGTTCCCACAAGTCGCATTCCACTGAAGCTTTCTTT
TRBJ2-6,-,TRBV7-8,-,CASSPSSGANVLTF,TGTGCCAGCAGCCCCTCCTCTGGGGCCAACGTCCTGACTTTC
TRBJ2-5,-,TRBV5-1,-,CASSGRSSPGETQYF,TGCGCCAGCAGCGGAAGGTCTTCACCGGGGGAGACCCAGTACTTC
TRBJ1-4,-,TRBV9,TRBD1,CASSVDRGPATNEKLFF,TGTGCCAGCAGCGTGGACAGGGGGCCTGCAACTAATGAAAAACTGTTTTTT
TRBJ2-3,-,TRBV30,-,CAWSVTGSGTDTQYF,TGTGCCTGGAGTGTAACCGGGTCCGGGACAGATACGCAGTATTTT
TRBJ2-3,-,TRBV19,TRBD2,CASREGRGTDTQYF,TGTGCCTCGAGGGAGGGTAGGGGCACAGATACGCAGTATTTT
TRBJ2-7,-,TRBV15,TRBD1,CATMRTGTSNEQYF,TGTGCCACCATGAGGACAGGCACCTCCAACGAGCAGTACTTC
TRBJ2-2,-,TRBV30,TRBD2,CAWSGLAGVSGELFF,TGTGCCTGGAGTGGGCTAGCGGGAGTTTCCGGGGAGCTGTTTTTT
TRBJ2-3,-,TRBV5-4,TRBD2,CASSFTSGRFPTDTQYF,TGTGCCAGCAGCTTCACTAGCGGGAGGTTTCCCACAGATACGCAGTATTTT
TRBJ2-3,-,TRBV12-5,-,CASARDTDTQYF,TGTGCTAGTGCCAGGGACACAGATACGCAGTATTTT
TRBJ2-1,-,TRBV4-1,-,CASSQVVGRNEQFF,TGCGCCAGCAGCCAAGTTGTGGGACGCAATGAGCAGTTCTTC
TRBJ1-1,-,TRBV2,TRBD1,CASRDSPYLNTEAFF,TGTGCCAGCCGGGACAGCCCGTACCTGAACACTGAAGCTTTCTTT
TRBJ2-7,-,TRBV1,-,CTSSLLPLAGKGADYEQYF,TGCACCAGCAGCCTCCTACCACTAGCGGGGAAAGGGGCCGACTACGAGCAGTACTTC
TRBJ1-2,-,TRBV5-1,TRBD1,CASSPVGGGGGYTF,TGCGCCAGCAGCCCCGTAGGGGGCGGTGGTGGCTACACCTTC
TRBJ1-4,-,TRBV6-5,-,CASSNWASSEKLFF,TGTGCCAGCAGTAACTGGGCCAGCAGTGAAAAACTGTTTTTT
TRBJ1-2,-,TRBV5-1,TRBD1,CASSLAGTEPDYGYTF,TGCGCCAGCAGCTTGGCCGGGACAGAGCCAGACTATGGCTACACCTTC
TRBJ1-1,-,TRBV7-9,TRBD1,CASSFRQGTNTEAFF,TGTGCCAGCAGCTTTAGACAGGGGACGAACACTGAAGCTTTCTTT
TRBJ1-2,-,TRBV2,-,CATSEEGVYGYTF,TGTGCCACCTCGGAGGAGGGGGTCTATGGCTACACCTTC
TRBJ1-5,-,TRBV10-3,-,CAISAGDSNQPQHF,TGTGCCATCAGTGCCGGGGACAGCAATCAGCCCCAGCATTTT
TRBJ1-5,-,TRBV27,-,CASRPPGSNQPQHF,TGTGCCAGCAGGCCTCCAGGGAGCAATCAGCCCCAGCATTTT
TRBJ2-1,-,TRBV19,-,CASSPGVGSYNEQFF,TGTGCCAGTAGTCCGGGAGTAGGGTCCTACAATGAGCAGTTCTTC
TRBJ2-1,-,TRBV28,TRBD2,CASSLWTSGDNEQFF,TGTGCCAGCAGTTTATGGACTAGCGGTGACAATGAGCAGTTCTTC
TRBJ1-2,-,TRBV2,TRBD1,CASSEQGQGIYGYTF,TGTGCCAGCAGTGAGCAGGGACAGGGGATCTATGGCTACACCTTC
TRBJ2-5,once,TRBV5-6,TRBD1,CASSPALGQGGETQYF,TGTGCCAGCAGCCCGGCACTGGGACAGGGAGGGGAGACCCAGTACTTC
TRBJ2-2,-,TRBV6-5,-,CASSRTAPNTGELFF,TGTGCCAGCAGTCGGACAGCGCCGAACACCGGGGAGCTGTTTTTT
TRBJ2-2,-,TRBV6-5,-,CASSYLSANTGELFF,TGTGCCAGCAGTTATCTCAGCGCCAACACCGGGGAGCTGTTTTTT
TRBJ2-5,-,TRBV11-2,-,CASSLSWGVEETQYF,TGTGCCAGCAGCCTGTCTTGGGGGGTCGAGGAGACCCAGTACTTC
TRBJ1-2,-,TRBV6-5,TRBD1,CASSYSWLRGRDGYTF,TGTGCCAGCAGTTACTCATGGTTGAGGGGGCGGGATGGCTACACCTTC